The entry below describes one T cell receptor (beta chain). The blood RNA (from unsorted whole blood) was obtained, and germline DNA was also extracted. Starting material of roughly 0.45 ug total RNA yielded TCR beta cDNA via a constant-region primer. Libraries covering TCR beta were generated through three nested multiplex PCR rounds (using a slightly modified ARM-PCR). The first two PCR rounds used TRBV1-TRBV30 forward primers with a C-beta reverse primer, 10 to 11 cycles each. TCRdb recomputed calls from the multiplex PCR reads with MiXCR, one row per CDR3 protein. The data contain around 330,000 distinct CDR3 sequences, 50% to 75% of them seen just once; the ten biggest clones take up about 17%. The CDR3 is 12 residues long. Germline V gene lookup returns CDR1 SGHTA and CDR2 FQGTGA. V was cut by 4 bases and J by 8 bases, with 11 bases left in between. This entry comes from a study of tumor-infiltrating lymphocytes in primary liver carcinoma.

The clonotype originates from a woman in her 30s with primary liver carcinoma and hepatitis B virus infection. Specimen: peripheral blood. The chain links TRBV7-3 to TRBJ1-2; no definite D call. CDR3 in DNA: TGTGCCAGCAGCTCCGGACCCGGAGGCTACACCTTC. Protein: CASSSGPGGYTF.